These 26 T cell receptor beta chains were all obtained from the same sample, sequenced in a study of blood T cells in healthy people across ages. For the second PCR, which ran for about 6 to 12 cycles, a sample-barcoded 5' primer and a J-beta primer mix were used. TCRdb analysed the 5' RACE reads with MiXCR anew, one entry per CDR3 protein. The data contain some 1.4 million distinct CDR3 sequences, 35% to 45% of them singletons. The sample consisted of blood. All receptors derive from a woman younger than 30 in good health.

This clonotype has more than one count but fewer than ten. The chain carries TRBV2 and TRBJ1-2, with 10 positions matching TRBD1. Germline CDR1 SNHLY, CDR2 FYNNEI. V trimming: 5 bases; J trimming: 4 bases; junction bases outside the gene matches: 7. The CDR3 is 15 amino acids. The DNA of the CDR3 is TGTGCCAGCAGTCAGAGACAGGGGGCAGGCTATGGCTACACCTTC. Residues: CASSQRQGAGYGYTF.

The V gene is TRBV7-4, the J gene TRBJ2-1, with D perhaps assigned TRBD1 or TRBD2 (5 bases each). The CDR3 is made up of 17 amino acids. V was trimmed by 4 bases and J by 6 bases, leaving 22 bases between them. The germline V gene has CDR1 SGHVT and CDR2 SQSDAQ. This CDR3 is CASSSQGRGAQTNEQFF. The CDR3 nucleotides read TGTGCCAGCAGCTCCCAGGGTCGGGGCGCGCAGACCAATGAGCAGTTCTTC. The whole variable domain, filled in from reference TRBV7-4 and TRBJ2-1, reads GAGVSQSPRYKVAKRGRDVALRCDSISGHVTLYWYRQTLGQGSEVLTYSQSDAQRDKSGRPSGRFSAERPERSVSTLKIQRTEQGDSAVYLCASSSQGRGAQTNEQFFGPGTRLTVL.

This clonotype came up a few times. The chain employs TRBV12-5 and TRBJ2-1; TRBD2 matches at 10 bases. Germline-derived CDR1 and CDR2 are LGHNT and FRNRAP. This CDR3 has 15 amino acids. The ends lost 6 bases at V and 4 bases at J; junction bases unmatched: 6. CDR3 residues: CASGSGLADYNEQFF. CDR3 nucleotides: TGTGCTAGTGGATCCGGACTAGCGGATTACAATGAGCAGTTCTTC.

This clonotype was counted a single time. The gene calls are TRBV5-1 and TRBJ1-2; possible D gene TRBD1, 6 bases. Germline V gene data show CDR1 as SGHRS and CDR2 as YFSETQ. The CDR3 runs 15 residues. Trimming cost V 0 bases and J 2 bases, with 11 bases left between them. CDR3 bases: TGCGCCAGCAGCTTGGATCAGGGGCCGAACTATGGCTACACCTTC. Translated: CASSLDQGPNYGYTF.

The V call is TRBV12-3 or TRBV12-4, the J call TRBJ2-5; D remains unclear. Trimming took off 3 bases at V and 1 base at J, with 9 bases between the two ends. This CDR3 is 14 amino acids long. As DNA, the CDR3 is TGTGCCAGCAGTTTCCGTGGAACCCAAGAGACCCAGTACTTC. It is translated as CASSFRGTQETQYF.

CDR3 region: CASSQERRGPFFCGQYF. Here the CDR3 DNA reads TGTGCCAGCAGCCAAGAACGGCGGGGCCCCTTCTTCTGCGGGCAGTACTTC. This chain joins TRBV3-1 and TRBJ2-5; possibly TRBD2 for D (6 bases). The CDR3 is 17 residues long. V lost 0 bases to trimming and J lost 11 bases, with 25 bases between them. Germline assignment: CDR1 LGHDT and CDR2 YNNKEL (reference sequence).

This clonotype was counted only a few times. The V call is TRBV6-5, the J call TRBJ2-1; D remains ambiguous. V dropped 0 bases and J dropped 0 bases, with 21 bases sitting between them. This CDR3 is 20 amino acids long. Germline CDR1 reads MNHEY; CDR2 reads SVGAGI. CDR3 protein: CASSYSHGGPSLSSYNEQFF. The CDR3, as DNA: TGTGCCAGCAGTTACTCCCACGGCGGCCCATCCCTGAGCTCCTACAATGAGCAGTTCTTC.

The V gene is TRBV5-1, the J gene TRBJ1-2; D gene unclear. The germline V gene encodes CDR1 SGHRS and CDR2 YFSETQ. V lost 4 bases to trimming and J lost 7 bases, with 17 bases between them. The length of the CDR3 is 14 residues. The CDR3 spells CASSPPAALSGYTF. The CDR3 bases are TGCGCCAGCAGCCCCCCAGCGGCTTTGAGTGGCTACACCTTC.

Comments on this clonotype: A read error may account for a junction end that differs from germline. The J gene is TRBJ2-3, the V gene TRBV5-1, with D perhaps being TRBD1 or TRBD2 (5 bases each). The CDR3 contains 14 residues. CDR1 and CDR2 from the germline V gene are SGHRS and YFSETQ. CDR3 nucleotide sequence: TGCGCCAGCAGCTTGAGGGACCCCACAGATACGCGGTATTTT. Its translation is CASSLRDPTDTRYF. Together with reference TRBV5-1 and TRBJ2-3, the CDR3 gives the full variable domain: KAGVTQTPRYLIKTRGQQVTLSCSPISGHRSVSWYQQTPGQGLQFLFEYFSETQRNKGNFPGRFSGRQFSNSRSEMNVSTLELGDSALYLCASSLRDPTDTRYFGPGTRLTVL.

The gene calls are TRBV5-1 and TRBJ1-5; 8 bases align to TRBD1. The CDR3 has 15 residues. The V gene's germline CDR1 is SGHRS and CDR2 YFSETQ. The V and J ends lost 4 bases and 7 bases, in that order; junction bases with no gene match: 10. CDR3 sequence (DNA): TGCGCCAGCAGCACCGGCGGACAGGGCTGGCAGCCCCAGCATTTT. Translated, it gives CASSTGGQGWQPQHF. Full variable domain (rest looked up from reference TRBV5-1 and TRBJ1-5): KAGVTQTPRYLIKTRGQQVTLSCSPISGHRSVSWYQQTPGQGLQFLFEYFSETQRNKGNFPGRFSGRQFSNSRSEMNVSTLELGDSALYLCASSTGGQGWQPQHFGDGTRLSIL.

A single count supports this clonotype. The chain recombines TRBV30 with TRBJ2-1; D is undetermined. Germline V CDR1 and CDR2: GTSNPN, SVGIG (reference sequence). Trimming stripped 5 bases from V and 11 bases from J, with 13 bases between. The CDR3 runs 11 residues. The CDR3 DNA reads TGTGCCTGGGGCGCTCACTTAAAGCAGTTCTTC. Protein product: CAWGAHLKQFF.

V usage is TRBV5-6 and J usage is TRBJ2-7; no firm D call. The CDR3 has 12 amino acids. Per the germline V gene, CDR1 is SGHDT and CDR2 is YYEEEE. V was trimmed by 1 base and J by 4 bases, leaving 6 bases between them. The CDR3 loop is CASSLQAYEQYF. In DNA, the CDR3 is TGTGCCAGCAGCTTGCAGGCGTACGAGCAGTACTTC.

This clonotype came up once. The rearrangement links TRBV6-5 to TRBJ2-7; tentative D call: TRBD2 (5 bases). This CDR3 spans 12 amino acids. Between the trimmed V and J ends, which lost 8 bases and 7 bases, there was a span of 15 bases. CDR1 and CDR2 (germline): MNHEY, SVGAGI. The CDR3 loop is CASQPATGEQYF. DNA of the CDR3: TGTGCCAGCCAGCCTGCTACGGGGGAGCAGTACTTC.

This clonotype was seen more than once but under ten times. The rearrangement joins TRBV20-1 to TRBJ2-3; D is unresolved. The V and J ends lost 6 bases and 1 base respectively, with 14 bases between them. This CDR3 spans 14 amino acids. Germline CDR1 reads DFQATT; CDR2 reads SNEGSKA (reference sequence). CDR3 sequence: CSALSTRRTDTQYF. CDR3 coding DNA: TGCAGTGCCCTCTCGACACGCCGCACAGATACGCAGTATTTT.

V is TRBV3-1 and J is TRBJ1-2; 12 positions agree with TRBD1. The V gene end was trimmed by 2 bases and the J gene end by 3 bases; junction bases not matched to a gene: 4. CDR1 and CDR2 from the germline V gene are LGHDT and YNNKEL (reference sequence). This CDR3 has 16 residues. The CDR3 reads CASSQPGTGGDYGYTF. CDR3 bases: TGTGCCAGCAGCCAACCCGGGACAGGGGGCGACTATGGCTACACCTTC. The whole variable domain, filled in from reference TRBV3-1 and TRBJ1-2, reads DTAVSQTPKYLVTQMGNDKSIKCEQNLGHDTMYWYKQDSKKFLKIMFSYNNKELIINETVPNRFSPKSPDKAHLNLHINSLELGDSAVYFCASSQPGTGGDYGYTFGSGTRLTVV.

The CDR3 sequence: CASSSGTSGTLFWGQYF. The CDR3 coding sequence is TGTGCCAGCAGCTCAGGGACTAGCGGGACGCTATTCTGGGGCCAGTACTTC. The chain recombines TRBV7-2 with TRBJ2-7, with 13 bases aligning to TRBD2. CDR3 length: 17 amino acids. Germline loops: CDR1 SGHTA, CDR2 FQGNSA. V shed 4 bases, J shed 10 bases, and the junction held 16 bases outside the gene matches.

This clonotype was counted only a few times. This sequence joins TRBV12-3 or TRBV12-4 and TRBJ1-2, with D perhaps matching TRBD1 (5 bases). Trimming took 6 bases from V and 7 from J, leaving 9 bases between them. The CDR3 extends over 11 amino acids. CDR3 protein: CASRRGLGYTF. The CDR3 nucleotides read TGTGCCAGCAGGAGGGGACTTGGCTACACCTTC.

This clonotype has a handful of counts. The V call is TRBV2, the J call TRBJ1-2; no reliable D call. Germline CDR1 SNHLY, CDR2 FYNNEI. There are 16 residues in the CDR3. V was shortened by 5 bases and J by 8 bases, with 24 bases between the two germline ends. This CDR3 is CASSPSPRTDSQGYTF. The CDR3 region has the DNA TGTGCCAGCAGTCCCTCCCCTAGGACGGACTCACAAGGCTACACCTTC.

The chain carries TRBV4-1 and TRBJ2-1; 10 bases align to TRBD2. Trimming at V came to 8 bases and at J to 5 bases, leaving 9 bases not matched to a gene. This CDR3 region has 15 residues. Germline values: CDR1 MGHRA, CDR2 YSYEKL. This CDR3 reads CASLSASGGNNEQFF. In nucleotides, the CDR3 is TGCGCCAGCCTTTCCGCTAGCGGGGGCAACAATGAGCAGTTCTTC.

This clonotype has just a few counts. The rearrangement links TRBV4-1 to TRBJ1-5; D is uncertain. Germline loops: CDR1 MGHRA, CDR2 YSYEKL. This CDR3 contains 13 residues. The V and J ends lost 2 bases and 9 bases respectively, with 11 bases between them. The CDR3 is CASSQTQGPPQHF. CDR3 sequence (DNA): TGCGCCAGCAGCCAAACTCAAGGACCGCCCCAGCATTTT.

The chain combines TRBV5-6 with TRBJ2-1; 7 bases are shared with TRBD2. The CDR3 has 17 residues. J lost 1 base, V lost 1 base, and 8 bases had no gene match. The germline CDR1 and CDR2 sequences are SGHDT and YYEEEE. CDR3 nucleotide sequence: TGTGCCAGCAGCTTGTTGGCAGCGGGAACTTCCTACAATGAGCAGTTCTTC. Encoded protein: CASSLLAAGTSYNEQFF.

Ten or more counts support this clonotype. The chain has TRBV6-2 or TRBV6-3 and TRBJ2-1, with 11 nucleotides matching TRBD2. The germline gives CDR1 MNHEY, CDR2 SVGEGT. V was pared by 6 bases and J by 3 bases, with 1 base of the junction left unmatched. This CDR3 is built from 14 residues. CDR3 region: CASRGLADYNEQFF. As DNA, the CDR3 is TGTGCCAGCAGGGGACTAGCGGACTACAATGAGCAGTTCTTC.

A few counts support this clonotype. The J gene is TRBJ2-1, the V gene TRBV7-2; 11 bases fit TRBD2. The CDR3 is made up of 16 amino acids. In germline, CDR1 is SGHTA, CDR2 FQGNSA. V shed 5 bases, J shed 5 bases, and the junction held 8 bases outside the gene matches. This CDR3 is CASSPAPGLADNEQFF. In DNA form, the CDR3 reads TGTGCCAGCAGCCCAGCACCGGGACTAGCGGACAATGAGCAGTTCTTC.

This clonotype was recorded many times. The genes are TRBV29-1 and TRBJ2-3; a possible D gene is TRBD2 (5 bases). The germline CDR1 and CDR2 sequences are SQVTM and ANQGSEA. CDR3 length: 13 residues. With 7 bases removed from V and 2 bases from J, the gap between germline ends came to 13 bases. This chain's CDR3 is CSERREYTDTQYF. The CDR3, as DNA: TGCAGCGAGAGACGGGAATACACAGATACGCAGTATTTT.

A few counts support this clonotype. The chain is built from TRBV20-1 and TRBJ2-7, with 8 positions matching TRBD1. The CDR3 loop spans 14 amino acids. Unmatched junction bases numbered 5, after V lost 1 base and J lost 3 bases. Per germline, CDR1 DFQATT and CDR2 SNEGSKA (reference sequence). The DNA for the CDR3 is TGCAGTGCTAGAGTAGAGGACAGGGTCTACGAGCAGTACTTC. Translation gives CSARVEDRVYEQYF.

The table lists this clonotype with a few counts. The chain uses TRBV4-2 and TRBJ2-1; TRBD2 might be the D (5 bases). The V and J ends lost 8 bases and 5 bases respectively, with 25 bases between them. The CDR3 length is 17 residues. Germline V CDR1 and CDR2: LGHNA, YNFKEQ. In DNA form, the CDR3 reads TGTGCCAGCTTGGAAGGCGGGTGCCCCCTCCTTGACAATGAGCAGTTCTTC. Translating gives CASLEGGCPLLDNEQFF.